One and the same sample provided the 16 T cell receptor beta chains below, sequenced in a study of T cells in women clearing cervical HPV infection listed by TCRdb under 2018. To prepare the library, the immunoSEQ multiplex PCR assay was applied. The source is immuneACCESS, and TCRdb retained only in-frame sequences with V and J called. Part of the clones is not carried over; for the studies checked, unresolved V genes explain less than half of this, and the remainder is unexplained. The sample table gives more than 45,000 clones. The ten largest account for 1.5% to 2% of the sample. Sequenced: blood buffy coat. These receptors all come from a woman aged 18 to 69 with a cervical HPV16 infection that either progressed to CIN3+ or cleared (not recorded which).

CDR3 in amino acids: CASSLAGTSVNYGYTF. The DNA read from the CDR3 is TGTGCCAGCAGCTTAGCCGGGACTTCCGTCAACTATGGC. The chain joins TRBV7-2 to TRBJ1-2; D perhaps matches TRBD1 (5 bases). Coverage ceases 3 residues before the CDR3 finishes, and the germline J gene fills in the end. V was cut by 0 bases and J by 2 bases, with 13 bases left in between. Germline CDR1 is SGHTA and CDR2 is FQGNSA. The CDR3 consists of 16 residues.

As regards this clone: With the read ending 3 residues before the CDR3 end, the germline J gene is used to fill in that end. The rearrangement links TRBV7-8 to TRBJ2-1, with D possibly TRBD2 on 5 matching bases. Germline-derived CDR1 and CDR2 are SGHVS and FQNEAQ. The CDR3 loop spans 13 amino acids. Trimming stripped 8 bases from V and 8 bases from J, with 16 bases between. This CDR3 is CASSFSGMYEQFF. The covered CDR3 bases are TGTGCCAGCTCCTTTTCGGGGATGTATGAG.

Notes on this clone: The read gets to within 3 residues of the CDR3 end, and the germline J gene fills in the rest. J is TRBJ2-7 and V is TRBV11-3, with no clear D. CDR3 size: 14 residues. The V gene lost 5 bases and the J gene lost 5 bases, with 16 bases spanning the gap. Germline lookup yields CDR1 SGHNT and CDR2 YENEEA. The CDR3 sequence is CASSPSQGLDEQYF. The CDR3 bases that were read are TGTGCCAGCAGCCCCAGCCAAGGGCTCGACGAG.

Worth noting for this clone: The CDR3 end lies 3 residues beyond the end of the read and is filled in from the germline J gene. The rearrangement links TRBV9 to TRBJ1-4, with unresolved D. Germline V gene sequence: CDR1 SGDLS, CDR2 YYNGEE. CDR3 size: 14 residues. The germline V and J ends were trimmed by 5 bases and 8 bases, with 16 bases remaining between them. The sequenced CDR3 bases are TGTGCCAGCAGTCGGGGAAGGGCCGACGAAAAA. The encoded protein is CASSRGRADEK. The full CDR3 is CASSRGRADEKLFF.

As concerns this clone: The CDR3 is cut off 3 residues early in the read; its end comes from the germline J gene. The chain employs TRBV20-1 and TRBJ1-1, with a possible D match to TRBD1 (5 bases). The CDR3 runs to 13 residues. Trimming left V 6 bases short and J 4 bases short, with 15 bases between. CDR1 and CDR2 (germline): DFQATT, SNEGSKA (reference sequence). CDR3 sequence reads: CSASTAGGTEAFF. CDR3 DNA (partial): TGCAGTGCCTCGACCGCGGGGGGCACTGAA.

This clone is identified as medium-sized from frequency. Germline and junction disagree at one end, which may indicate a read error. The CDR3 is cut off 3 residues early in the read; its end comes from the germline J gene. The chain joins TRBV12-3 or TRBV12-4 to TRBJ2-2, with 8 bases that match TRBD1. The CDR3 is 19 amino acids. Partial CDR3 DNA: TGTGCCAGCATTTTAGGAGGACAGGGTGTGAGGGGACGGAGCGGGGAG. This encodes CASILGGQGVRGRSGE. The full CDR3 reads CASILGGQGVRGRSGELFF.

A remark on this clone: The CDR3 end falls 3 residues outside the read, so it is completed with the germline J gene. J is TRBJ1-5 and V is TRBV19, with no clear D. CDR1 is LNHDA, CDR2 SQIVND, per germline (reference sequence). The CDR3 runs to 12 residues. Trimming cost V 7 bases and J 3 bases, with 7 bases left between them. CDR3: CASTKSNQPQHF. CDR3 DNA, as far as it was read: TGTGCCAGTACAAAATCCAATCAGCCC.

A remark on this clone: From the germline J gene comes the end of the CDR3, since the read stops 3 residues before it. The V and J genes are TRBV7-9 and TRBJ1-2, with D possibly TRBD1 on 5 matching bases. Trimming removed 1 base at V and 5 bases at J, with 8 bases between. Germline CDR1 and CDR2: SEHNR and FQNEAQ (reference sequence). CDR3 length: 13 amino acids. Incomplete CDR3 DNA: TGTGCCAGCAGCTTAGTTCGGGGGTATGGC. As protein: CASSLVRGYG. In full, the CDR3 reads CASSLVRGYGYTF. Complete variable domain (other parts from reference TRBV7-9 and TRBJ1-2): DTGVSQNPRHKITKRGQNVTFRCDPISEHNRLYWYRQTLGQGPEFLTYFQNEAQLEKSRLLSDRFSAERPKGSFSTLEIQRTEQGDSAMYLCASSLVRGYGYTFGSGTRLTVV.

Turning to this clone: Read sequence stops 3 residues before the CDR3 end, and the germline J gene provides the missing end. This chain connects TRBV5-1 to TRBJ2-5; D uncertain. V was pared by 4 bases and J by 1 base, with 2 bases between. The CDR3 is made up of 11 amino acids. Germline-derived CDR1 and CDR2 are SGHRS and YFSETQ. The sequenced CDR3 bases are TGCGCCAGCAGCCGCCAAGAGACC. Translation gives CASSRQET. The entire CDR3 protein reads CASSRQETQYF.

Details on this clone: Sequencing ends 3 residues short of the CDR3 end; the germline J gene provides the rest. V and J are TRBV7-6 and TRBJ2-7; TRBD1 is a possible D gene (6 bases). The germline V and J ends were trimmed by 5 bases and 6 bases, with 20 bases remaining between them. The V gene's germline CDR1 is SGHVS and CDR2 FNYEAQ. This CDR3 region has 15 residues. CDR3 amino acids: CASSPPKGTGTEQYF. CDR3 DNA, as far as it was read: TGTGCCAGCAGCCCTCCTAAAGGCACAGGGACCGAG.

CDR3 region: CAWSVLGYSGNTIYF. The covered CDR3 bases are TGTGCCTGGAGTGTACTAGGCTACTCTGGAAACACC. This chain uses TRBV30 with TRBJ1-3; D is undetermined. The read finishes 3 residues shy of the CDR3 end, and the germline J gene is used to complete it. V lost 0 bases and J lost 0, with 9 bases in between. Germline V CDR1 and CDR2: GTSNPN, SVGIG (reference sequence). The CDR3 covers 15 residues.

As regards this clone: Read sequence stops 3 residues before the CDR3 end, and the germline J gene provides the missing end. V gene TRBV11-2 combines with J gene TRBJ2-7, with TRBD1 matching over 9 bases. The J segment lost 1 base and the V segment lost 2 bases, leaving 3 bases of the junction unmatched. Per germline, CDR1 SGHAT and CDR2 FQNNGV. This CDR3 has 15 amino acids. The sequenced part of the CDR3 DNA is TGTGCCAGCAGCTTACTACAGGGGGCATCCTACGAG. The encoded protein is CASSLLQGASYE. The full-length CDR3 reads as CASSLLQGASYEQYF.

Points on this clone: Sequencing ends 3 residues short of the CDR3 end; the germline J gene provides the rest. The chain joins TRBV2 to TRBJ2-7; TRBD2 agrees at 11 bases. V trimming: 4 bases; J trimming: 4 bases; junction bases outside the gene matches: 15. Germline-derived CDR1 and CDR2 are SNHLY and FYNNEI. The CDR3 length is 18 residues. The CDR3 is CASSAGSGRALKHYEQYF. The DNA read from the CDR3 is TGTGCCAGCAGTGCGGGTAGCGGGAGGGCCCTAAAACATTACGAG.

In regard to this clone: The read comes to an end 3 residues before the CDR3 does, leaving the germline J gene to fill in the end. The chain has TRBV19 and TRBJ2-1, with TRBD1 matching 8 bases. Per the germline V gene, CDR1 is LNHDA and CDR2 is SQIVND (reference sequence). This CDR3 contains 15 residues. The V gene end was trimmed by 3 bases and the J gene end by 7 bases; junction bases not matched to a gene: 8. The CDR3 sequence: CASSITGTGGNEQFF. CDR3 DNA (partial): TGTGCCAGTAGTATCACCGGGACAGGTGGAAATGAG.

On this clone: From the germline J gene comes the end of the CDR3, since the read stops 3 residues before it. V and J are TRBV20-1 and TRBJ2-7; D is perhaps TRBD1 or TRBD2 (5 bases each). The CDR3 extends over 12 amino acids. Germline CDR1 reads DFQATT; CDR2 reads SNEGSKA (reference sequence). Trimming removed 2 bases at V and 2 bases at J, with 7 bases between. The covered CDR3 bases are TGCAGTGCTAGACAGGGAGCCTACGAG. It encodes CSARQGAYE. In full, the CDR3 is CSARQGAYEQYF.

The CDR3 spells CSVHGGQGYGYTF. The CDR3 bases that were read are TGCAGCGTTCACGGGGGACAGGGTTATGGC. The chain employs TRBV29-1 and TRBJ1-2; 9 bases fit TRBD1. Coverage ceases 3 residues before the CDR3 finishes, and the germline J gene fills in the end. V shed 5 bases and J 5 bases; nucleotides not matched to a gene: 6. CDR1 and CDR2 (germline): SQVTM, ANQGSEA. There are 13 residues in the CDR3. The variable domain in full, completed from reference TRBV29-1 and TRBJ1-2, reads SAVISQKPSRDICQRGTSLTIQCQVDSQVTMMFWYRQQPGQSLTLIATANQGSEATYESGFVIDKFPISRPNLTFSTLTVSNMSPEDSSIYLCSVHGGQGYGYTFGSGTRLTVV.